This is a list of T cell receptor beta chains from one sample in a study of synovial regulatory T cells in juvenile arthritis. Assay: immunoSEQ multiplex PCR; the TCRdb copy retains only in-frame clones and omits some. The listing records approximately 9,300 clones. The sequenced sample was Treg cells from blood. The receptors shown here come from a donor aged 2-35 years with juvenile idiopathic arthritis. Each CDR3 is given with its conserved first and last residue. Each record gives: CDR3 protein, J gene, V gene, clone size. For some rows the clone size is stated as once, few or many, or as a class when expanded; others skip it.

CDR3aa: CASSLRPDTQYF
j_gene: TRBJ2-3
v_gene: TRBV7-9
abundance: NA

CDR3aa: CASSDGQSTEAFF
j_gene: TRBJ1-1
v_gene: TRBV6-4
abundance: NA

CDR3aa: CASSPRRGQGKYNTEAFF
j_gene: TRBJ1-1
v_gene: TRBV5-1
abundance: NA

CDR3aa: CASSWGWGNYGYTF
j_gene: TRBJ1-2
v_gene: TRBV5-4
abundance: NA

CDR3aa: CASSQLGGSYNSPLHF
j_gene: TRBJ1-6
v_gene: TRBV6-6
abundance: NA

CDR3aa: CASSLAPKGAGKETQYF
j_gene: TRBJ2-5
v_gene: TRBV5-1
abundance: NA

CDR3aa: CAASAGREGPYEQYF
j_gene: TRBJ2-7
v_gene: TRBV10-3
abundance: medium-sized

CDR3aa: CASSRTGGSAEQYF
j_gene: TRBJ2-7
v_gene: TRBV7-3
abundance: NA

CDR3aa: CASSSRDSSYEQYF
j_gene: TRBJ2-7
v_gene: TRBV18
abundance: NA

CDR3aa: CASSDFGSIAKNIQYF
j_gene: TRBJ2-4
v_gene: TRBV10-2
abundance: NA

CDR3aa: CASSLALGTAQETQYF
j_gene: TRBJ2-5
v_gene: TRBV7-2
abundance: NA

CDR3aa: CASSLVGAQEQFF
j_gene: TRBJ2-1
v_gene: TRBV5-1
abundance: NA